Each of the 19 T cell receptor beta chains below was sequenced from the same sample in a study of T cells in localized non-small cell lung cancer. The protocol was immunoSEQ multiplex PCR, while the TCRdb copy is restricted to in-frame clones and leaves out a portion. Of around 17,000 clones in the sample, around 90% were seen once. Sample: peripheral blood mononuclear cells, taken before any cancer treatment. These TCRs come from a woman aged 40-69 years with stage III lung adenocarcinoma.

The V and J genes are TRBV29-1 and TRBJ2-7; possible D gene TRBD1, 5 bases. Germline-derived CDR1 and CDR2 are SQVTM and ANQGSEA. CDR3 length: 14 residues. V was trimmed by 5 bases and J by 7 bases, leaving 21 bases between them. The CDR3, as DNA: TGCAGCGTTTGTGACAGCCCTGAAAGCAGGGAGCAGTACTTC. Its protein product is CSVCDSPESREQYF.

The chain uses TRBV5-4 and TRBJ1-3; D gene uncertain. The V end was cut by 7 bases, the J end by 6 bases, with 17 bases between. CDR1 and CDR2 from the germline V gene are SGHNT and YYREEE (reference sequence). The CDR3 sequence is 14 residues long. CDR3: CASADGGRANTIYF. The CDR3 DNA reads as TGTGCCAGCGCAGACGGAGGGAGGGCAAACACCATATATTTT.

The CDR3: CASREASGSLNRDIQYF. CDR3 bases: TGTGCCAGCAGGGAAGCTAGCGGGAGTCTTAATCGGGACATTCAGTACTTC. The rearrangement uses TRBV5-6 and TRBJ2-4, with 10 nucleotides matching TRBD2. The ends lost 5 bases at V and 8 bases at J; junction bases unmatched: 16. CDR3 length: 17 amino acids. Germline CDR1 is SGHDT and CDR2 is YYEEEE.

The gene calls are TRBV18 and TRBJ2-7, with 9 positions matching TRBD1. Germline V gives CDR1 KGHSH, CDR2 LQKENI. V lost 3 bases, J lost 2 bases, and 8 bases stayed unmatched. The CDR3 sequence is 16 residues long. The CDR3 bases are TGTGCCAGCTCACCCGGGACAGGGTACAGAGCCTACGAGCAGTACTTC. Translated, it gives CASSPGTGYRAYEQYF.

This chain's CDR3 is CASSSPWSPDTQYF. The CDR3 nucleotides read TGTGCCAGCAGTTCCCCGTGGAGCCCAGATACGCAGTATTTT. The chain links TRBV6-6 to TRBJ2-3; D is undetermined. Germline V gene sequence: CDR1 MNHNY, CDR2 SVGAGI (reference sequence). The length of the CDR3 is 14 residues. V lost 4 bases to trimming and J lost 4 bases, with 12 bases between them.

This clone appeared a single time. The chain joins TRBV19 to TRBJ1-2; D gene uncertain. The germline V gene has CDR1 LNHDA and CDR2 SQIVND (reference sequence). Between the trimmed V and J ends, which lost 5 bases and 2 bases, there was a span of 12 bases. This CDR3 is 14 amino acids long. This CDR3 reads CASSAGRGNYGYTF. CDR3 coding DNA: TGTGCCAGTAGTGCCGGACGGGGAAACTATGGCTACACCTTC.

This rearrangement joins TRBV9 to TRBJ2-5; D remains unclear. The V and J ends lost 3 bases and 4 bases respectively, with 7 bases between them. This CDR3 is 12 amino acids long. CDR1 SGDLS and CDR2 YYNGEE come from the germline V gene. CDR3 region: CASSASGETQYF. The CDR3 DNA is TGTGCCAGCAGCGCCTCCGGAGAGACCCAGTACTTC.

This chain connects TRBV5-4 to TRBJ2-5, with TRBD1 identical over 10 bases. Germline V lookup: CDR1 SGHNT, CDR2 YYREEE (reference sequence). Trimming removed 5 bases from V and 5 bases from J; junction bases left unmatched: 9. This CDR3 is built from 15 residues. CDR3 amino acids: CASRGDRGGGETQYF. For the CDR3, the DNA is TGTGCCAGCAGGGGGGACAGGGGCGGAGGGGAGACCCAGTACTTC.

The chain employs TRBV30 and TRBJ2-1, with a weak D call TRBD2 (5 bases). Germline-derived CDR1 and CDR2 are GTSNPN and SVGIG (reference sequence). The CDR3 loop spans 14 amino acids. The V end was cut by 0 bases, the J end by 8 bases, with 14 bases between. The CDR3 region is CAWSVPGIFDEQFF. The CDR3 bases are TGTGCCTGGAGTGTTCCCGGGATTTTCGATGAGCAGTTCTTC.

The rearrangement joins TRBV5-5 to TRBJ1-2; a possible D gene is TRBD1 (5 bases). CDR1 is SGHKS and CDR2 is YYEKEE in the germline V gene (reference sequence). Trimming left V 0 bases short and J 8 bases short, with 5 bases between. The CDR3 is 11 amino acids. Here the CDR3 DNA reads TGTGCCAGCAGCTTGGCAGGGGGCTACACCTTC. Protein: CASSLAGGYTF.

This chain joins TRBV18 and TRBJ2-3; possible D gene TRBD2, 6 bases. V gave up 6 bases and J gave up 4 bases, with 11 bases separating them. The CDR3 is 13 amino acids. Per germline, CDR1 KGHSH and CDR2 LQKENI. The CDR3 bases are TGTGCCAGCTCGCCCCGGGAGTCAGATACGCAGTATTTT. This sequence encodes CASSPRESDTQYF.

The rearrangement links TRBV27 to TRBJ1-4; 7 bases agree with TRBD1. This CDR3 has 16 residues. Looked up from germline, CDR1 is MNHEY and CDR2 is SMNVEV (reference sequence). Germline trimming cut 2 bases from V and 5 bases from J; bases unmatched to any gene: 8. CDR3 sequence: CASSLRPGQQNEKLFF. The CDR3 DNA is TGTGCCAGCAGTTTACGCCCGGGACAGCAAAATGAAAAACTGTTTTTT.

The chain has TRBV7-9 and TRBJ1-4; D is ambiguous. The V and J ends lost 1 base and 8 bases respectively, with 8 bases between them. Germline CDR1 SEHNR, CDR2 FQNEAQ (reference sequence). This CDR3 has 13 amino acids. The CDR3 sequence: CASSLGRGEKLFF. The CDR3 DNA reads TGTGCCAGCAGCTTAGGGCGGGGAGAAAAACTGTTTTTT.

The rearrangement joins TRBV6-5 to TRBJ1-1; perhaps TRBD1 as D (6 bases). This CDR3 comprises 13 residues. V lost 5 bases, J lost 4 bases, and 11 bases lay in between. Per the germline V gene, CDR1 is MNHEY and CDR2 is SVGAGI. The CDR3 reads CASSLLTGTEAFF. Written as DNA, the CDR3 is TGTGCCAGCAGTCTCCTGACAGGCACTGAAGCTTTCTTT.

This chain joins TRBV29-1 and TRBJ2-1, with D maybe TRBD2 (7 bases). The CDR3 totals 16 residues. The V end was cut by 0 bases, the J end by 2 bases, with 14 bases between. CDR1 and CDR2 (germline): SQVTM, ANQGSEA. Here the CDR3 reads CSVEEEGGTAYNEQFF. The DNA of the CDR3 is TGCAGCGTTGAAGAAGAGGGGGGGACTGCCTACAATGAGCAGTTCTTC.

As to this clone: The junction does not match germline at one end; this may be a read error. Other DNA sequences in the same sample also yield this CDR3. The V and J genes are TRBV29-1 and TRBJ2-3; TRBD2 aligns across 7 bases. Per germline, CDR1 SQVTM and CDR2 ANQGSEA. CDR3 length: 14 residues. CDR3 nucleotide sequence: TGCAGCGCCCTCGGACTAGTTAGCACAGATACACAGTATTTT. Translating it yields CSALGLVSTDTQYF.

The V and J genes are TRBV5-4 and TRBJ2-7, with 7 bases fitting TRBD1. CDR1 is SGHNT and CDR2 is YYREEE in the germline V gene (reference sequence). J lost 5 bases, V lost 1 base, and 3 bases had no gene match. The CDR3 consists of 13 residues. The CDR3 loop reads CASSLSQGDEQYF. CDR3 coding DNA: TGTGCCAGCAGCTTGTCCCAGGGGGACGAGCAGTACTTC.

The V call is TRBV5-6, the J call TRBJ2-3; unclear D gene. V lost 1 base to trimming and J lost 0 bases, with 6 bases between them. The V gene's germline CDR1 is SGHDT and CDR2 YYEEEE. CDR3 length: 14 amino acids. CDR3 region: CASSLLLSTDTQYF. The CDR3 DNA is TGTGCCAGCAGCTTGCTTCTCAGCACAGATACGCAGTATTTT. Based on the CDR3 plus reference TRBV5-6 and TRBJ2-3, the full variable domain is DAGVTQSPTHLIKTRGQQVTLRCSPKSGHDTVSWYQQALGQGPQFIFQYYEEEERQRGNFPDRFSGHQFPNYSSELNVNALLLGDSALYLCASSLLLSTDTQYFGPGTRLTVL.

J is TRBJ2-7 and V is TRBV4-1, with D possibly TRBD1 on 6 matching bases. In germline, CDR1 is MGHRA, CDR2 YSYEKL. Trimming pared 0 bases from V and 3 bases from J, leaving 12 bases between. This CDR3 contains 15 residues. Written as DNA, the CDR3 is TGCGCCAGCAGCCAAGAGGGGACACCGAACTACGAGCAGTACTTC. Encoded protein: CASSQEGTPNYEQYF.